This T cell receptor beta chain comes out of a study of blood T cell repertoires in COVID-19. Study context: The study drew acute and convalescent COVID-19 samples from the United States, Italy and Spain.

CDR1 and CDR2 (germline): SGHAT, FQNNGV. CDR3 size: 16 residues. V shed 5 bases, J shed 2 bases, and the junction held 7 bases outside the gene matches. Assay used: immunoSEQ multiplex PCR; TCRdb lists only in-frame clones, some missing. In the table there are approximately 450,000 clones, about 85% of which are singletons. The source material was PBMCs or T cells enriched from blood (not recorded which). The source is a woman under 30 with acute COVID-19. The J gene is TRBJ2-3, the V gene TRBV11-2; TRBD2 matches 10 bases. CDR3 protein: CASSRERGGPTDTQYF. CDR3 nucleotide sequence: TGTGCCAGCAGCCGAGAGCGGGGGGGCCCCACAGATACGCAGTATTTT.